Only a few counts were recorded for the clone carrying this TCR beta chain. Antigen: not known. Time point denoted: patch test 1, 2 weeks after DPC sensitization. Indicated treatment: therapeutic diphenylcyclopropenone sensitization with weekly scalp DPC. Total RNA was isolated from whole blood that had not been fractionated. This specimen comes from a study of human T cells and chemical hapten exposure. Whole-study findings and limits: Counts of expanded TCRs (at PT1) showed a positive correlation with patch test score.

TCRdb redid the calling of the RACE reads with MiXCR, one entry per CDR3 protein. The sample gives about 340,000 distinct CDR3 sequences, about 7% of which show up once; 7.5% to 9% is in the top ten. CDR1 and CDR2 (germline): SGHRS, YFSETQ. The CDR3 totals 16 residues. The V end was cut by 4 bases, the J end by 4 bases, with 18 bases between. The sequence was obtained from a woman aged 18-29 years with alopecia areata. Some clones in this sample may be carry-over from other donors' samples. This chain uses TRBV5-1 with TRBJ2-1; either TRBD1 or TRBD2 may fit D (5 bases each). This material consisted of whole blood, taken in connection with sensitization to the hapten diphenylcyclopropenone (DPC). This chain's CDR3 is CASSLGGNEGYNEQFF. In DNA, the CDR3 is TGCGCCAGCAGCCTTGGAGGAAACGAGGGGTACAATGAGCAGTTCTTC. Filled out from reference TRBV5-1 and TRBJ2-1, the complete variable domain reads KAGVTQTPRYLIKTRGQQVTLSCSPISGHRSVSWYQQTPGQGLQFLFEYFSETQRNKGNFPGRFSGRQFSNSRSEMNVSTLELGDSALYLCASSLGGNEGYNEQFFGPGTRLTVL.